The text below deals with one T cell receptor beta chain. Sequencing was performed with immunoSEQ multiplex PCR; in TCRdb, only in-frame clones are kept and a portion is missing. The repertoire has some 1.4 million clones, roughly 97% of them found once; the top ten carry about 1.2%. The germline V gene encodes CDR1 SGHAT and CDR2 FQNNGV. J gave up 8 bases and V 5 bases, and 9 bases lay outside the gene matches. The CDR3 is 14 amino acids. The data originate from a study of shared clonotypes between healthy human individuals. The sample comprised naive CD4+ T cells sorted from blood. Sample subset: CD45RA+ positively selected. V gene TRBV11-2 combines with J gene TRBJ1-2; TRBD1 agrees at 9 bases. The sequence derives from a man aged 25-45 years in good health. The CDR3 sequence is CASSRDRAVFGYTF. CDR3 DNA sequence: TGTGCCAGCAGCCGGGACAGGGCTGTTTTCGGCTACACCTTC.